The clone carrying this T cell receptor (beta chain) was observed at least ten times. The target antigen is unknown. Researchers defined stable Graves' hyperthyroidism as no ophthalmopathy progression within 18 months. Amplification of TCR beta CDR3 regions used RNA as the template. First-round RT-PCR targeting the TCR CDR3 was performed with the HTBI primer set. Each CDR3 protein gets one entry after TCRdb re-called the multiplex PCR reads with MiXCR. Of 500,000 to 650,000 distinct CDR3 sequences detected, 13% to 15% appear once; the ten largest clones hold more than 11%. This CDR3 region has 14 residues. V lost 6 bases to trimming and J lost 3 bases; unmatched junction nucleotides: 2. Germline CDR1 is SNHLY and CDR2 is FYNNEI. This entry is derived from a study of T cells in Graves' hyperthyroidism and ophthalmopathy. Study in general: Peripheral blood was secured at the point of initial diagnosis, before any treatment.

Study results and limitations: Ophthalmopathy and stable hyperthyroidism were separated by a 13 V-J model.

Source material: blood. V gene TRBV2 combines with J gene TRBJ2-2, with TRBD1 matching over 9 bases. The source of this sequence is a woman between 40 and 55 years old with Graves' hyperthyroidism. CDR3 nucleotide sequence: TGTGCCAGCAGCAGACAGGGGGACACCGGGGAGCTGTTTTTT. Protein: CASSRQGDTGELFF.